This T cell receptor beta chain was sequenced for a study of blood T cell repertoires in COVID-19. Overall study: PBMCs, B-cell-depleted T cells, or T cells were the source of the cDNA or gDNA that made up the material.

CDR1 is KGHDR, CDR2 SFDVKD, per germline. Trimming pared 4 bases from V and 4 bases from J, leaving 7 bases between. The CDR3 runs 13 residues. Original handling: Amplified reference gene primers provided the basis for estimating nucleated cell counts. Assay: immunoSEQ multiplex PCR; the TCRdb copy retains only in-frame clones and omits some. D and trimming were read from the DNA, whereas the V and J calls and clone size are those reported in that table. The sample has 40,000 to 50,000 clones, 76% seen once. Sequencing was performed on peripheral blood. The sequence derives from a man aged 65 to 85 with active or convalescent COVID-19. This chain uses TRBV24-1 with TRBJ2-1, with a weak D call TRBD1 (5 bases). CDR3 amino acids: CATSEDSYNEQFF. The CDR3 region has the DNA TGTGCCACCAGTGAAGACAGTTACAATGAGCAGTTCTTC.